What follows are 5 T cell receptor beta chains derived from one specimen sequenced in a study of CD8 T cells in ankylosing spondylitis. Study-wide results and caveats: Blood of patients with ankylosing spondylitis appeared to be characterized by a TCR beta motif of about 8 highly homologous variants.

MiXCR, run by TCRdb on the 5' RACE reads, gives a single entry per CDR3 protein. The repertoire holds hundreds of thousands of distinct CDR3 sequences, about 17% seen once, with 40% to 50% in the top ten. Their cognate antigens are unknown. Sequenced material: blood, either unsorted or a sorted T cell fraction (not recorded which). The source is a male donor with ankylosing spondylitis.

This clonotype was counted a few times. The chain uses TRBV7-9 and TRBJ2-7; D ambiguous. The CDR3 is 13 residues long. V lost 3 bases and J lost 4, with 10 bases in between. From germline, CDR1 is SEHNR and CDR2 FQNEAQ (reference sequence). The chain's CDR3 is CASSFTSLYEQYF. The DNA for the CDR3 is TGTGCCAGCAGCTTTACGTCCCTTTACGAGCAGTACTTC.

This clonotype has at least ten counts. The chain employs TRBV12-3 or TRBV12-4 and TRBJ1-1; D remains ambiguous. The V gene lost 4 bases and the J gene lost 5 bases, with 8 bases spanning the gap. This CDR3 region has 12 residues. The CDR3 coding sequence is TGTGCCAGCAGTTCTTCCAGAACTGAAGCTTTCTTT. Protein sequence: CASSSSRTEAFF.

Ten or more counts support this clonotype. This chain joins TRBV27 and TRBJ2-1; 10 bases are a match to TRBD2. V lost 5 bases, J lost 3 bases, and 7 bases stayed unmatched. CDR3 size: 16 residues. The germline CDR1 and CDR2 sequences are MNHEY and SMNVEV (reference sequence). CDR3 coding DNA: TGTGCCAGCAGTCTCCTAGCGGGAGCTGGCTACAATGAGCAGTTCTTC. Translated: CASSLLAGAGYNEQFF.

This clonotype was counted only a few times. The chain links TRBV29-1 to TRBJ2-2; 10 nucleotides agree with TRBD2. The germline V gene encodes CDR1 SQVTM and CDR2 ANQGSEA. This CDR3 is 14 amino acids long. V was clipped by 2 bases and J by 5 bases; unmatched bases: 2. In nucleotides, the CDR3 is TGCAGCGTTGAACTAGCGGGGGTGACCGGGGAGCTGTTTTTT. Translating gives CSVELAGVTGELFF.

This clonotype showed up many times. The chain combines TRBV29-1 with TRBJ2-7, with D maybe TRBD1 (5 bases). The CDR3 has 11 amino acids. Germline V CDR1 and CDR2: SQVTM, ANQGSEA. Trimming shortened V by 6 bases and J by 3 bases, and 9 bases separated the two germline ends. In DNA form, the CDR3 reads TGCAGCGTCGAACAGGACTACGAGCAGTACTTC. This gives the protein CSVEQDYEQYF.